These 30 T cell receptor beta chains share one sample of origin, sequenced in a study of blood T cell repertoires in COVID-19. Sequenced by immunoSEQ multiplex PCR; TCRdb stores in-frame clones only, minus some. The data show about 36,000 clones, about nine tenths seen once. Specimen: peripheral blood. The receptors stem from a human donor in a cohort sampled during active COVID-19.

In this sample, this clone turned up a few times. The chain carries TRBV28 and TRBJ2-5; possible D gene TRBD1, 6 bases. The CDR3 is 15 residues long. Trimming removed 5 bases at V and 5 bases at J, with 18 bases between. Germline V gives CDR1 MDHEN, CDR2 SYDVKM. CDR3 DNA: TGTGCCAGCAGTCTCATAGGGGGATTACTGGAGACCCAGTACTTC. This sequence encodes CASSLIGGLLETQYF.

This clone was recorded once. The chain carries TRBV4-1 and TRBJ2-3; the match to TRBD2 covers 11 bases. The CDR3 length is 15 residues. The J segment lost 5 bases and the V segment lost 4 bases, leaving 5 bases of the junction unmatched. Germline CDR1 reads MGHRA; CDR2 reads YSYEKL. CDR3 in amino acids: CASSRGLAVEDTQYF. The CDR3 region has the DNA TGCGCCAGCAGCCGGGGACTAGCGGTAGAAGATACGCAGTATTTT.

V and J are TRBV20-1 and TRBJ1-2; possible D gene TRBD1, 5 bases. The CDR3 sequence is 14 residues long. Germline lookup yields CDR1 DFQATT and CDR2 SNEGSKA (reference sequence). Trimming removed 3 bases at V and 8 bases at J, with 19 bases between. CDR3 protein: CSASAGPGGIGYTF. The CDR3 coding sequence is TGCAGTGCTAGTGCAGGGCCCGGTGGAATAGGCTACACCTTC.

The count of this clone is one. The gene calls are TRBV6-5 and TRBJ2-7; D ambiguous. Germline V gene data show CDR1 as MNHEY and CDR2 as SVGAGI. CDR3 length equals 10 residues. V was shortened by 7 bases and J by 4 bases, with 5 bases between the two germline ends. CDR3 residues: CASKTYEQYF. The CDR3 region has the DNA TGTGCCAGCAAGACTTACGAGCAGTACTTC.

This chain links TRBV5-1 with TRBJ2-1, with a tentative D call TRBD1 (5 bases). The germline V gene has CDR1 SGHRS and CDR2 YFSETQ. V lost 2 bases to trimming and J lost 5 bases, with 23 bases between them. This CDR3 has 18 amino acids. This chain's CDR3 is CASSFGGASNAVDNEQFF. DNA for the CDR3: TGCGCCAGCAGCTTCGGTGGGGCCTCCAATGCGGTAGACAATGAGCAGTTCTTC.

This CDR3 is CASSGPGTAANTEAFF. The CDR3 DNA sequence: TGTGCCAGCAGCGGTCCCGGGACAGCGGCCAACACTGAAGCTTTCTTT. This chain links TRBV28 with TRBJ1-1, with 7 bases identical to TRBD1. Germline V gene lookup returns CDR1 MDHEN and CDR2 SYDVKM. CDR3 length: 16 residues. The V and J ends lost 6 bases and 2 bases, in that order; junction bases with no gene match: 12.

This chain uses TRBV2 with TRBJ1-6, with 7 positions matching TRBD1. V shed 3 bases, J shed 6 bases, and the junction held 5 bases outside the gene matches. This CDR3 comprises 15 residues. The germline gives CDR1 SNHLY, CDR2 FYNNEI. The CDR3 DNA follows: TGTGCCAGCAGTGACCAAGGGGGCTCTAATTCACCCCTCCACTTT. It is translated as CASSDQGGSNSPLHF.

The chain recombines TRBV10-1 with TRBJ2-1, with TRBD2 matching 11 bases. Germline assignment: CDR1 WNHNN and CDR2 SYGVQD (reference sequence). The CDR3 is made up of 14 amino acids. Losses at the gene ends were 6 bases for V and 9 bases for J; bases not matched to a gene: 7. The CDR3 region is CASSPSGRSGEQFF. The CDR3 nucleotides read TGCGCCAGCAGCCCTAGCGGGAGGTCTGGTGAGCAGTTCTTC.

CDR3 DNA: TGTGCCAGCAGGGAGCTACTAGCGGGAGTCAGCGAGCAGTACTTC. Translation: CASRELLAGVSEQYF. The V and J genes are TRBV2 and TRBJ2-7; TRBD2 aligns across 11 bases. With 6 bases clipped from V and 6 bases from J, the junction kept 10 bases outside the gene matches. Germline assignment: CDR1 SNHLY and CDR2 FYNNEI. This CDR3 has 15 residues.

V gene TRBV18 combines with J gene TRBJ1-2; no definite D call. CDR3 size: 13 residues. V was shortened by 1 base and J by 3 bases, with 6 bases between the two germline ends. The V gene's germline CDR1 is KGHSH and CDR2 LQKENI. CDR3 residues: CASSPRQYYGYTF. CDR3 nucleotides: TGTGCCAGCTCACCACGGCAGTACTATGGCTACACCTTC.

This clone has a handful of counts. V and J are TRBV4-1 and TRBJ1-1, with D maybe TRBD1 (6 bases). The CDR3 contains 14 residues. V was trimmed by 3 bases and J by 5 bases, leaving 13 bases between them. Germline values: CDR1 MGHRA, CDR2 YSYEKL. The CDR3 here is CASSQEQGRTEAFF. The CDR3 DNA reads as TGCGCCAGCAGCCAGGAGCAGGGGCGGACTGAAGCTTTCTTT.

CDR3: CASLPGPQETQYF. In DNA form, the CDR3 reads TGTGCCAGTCTCCCAGGGCCCCAAGAGACCCAGTACTTC. The chain carries TRBV5-4 and TRBJ2-5; maybe TRBD1 (5 bases). V dropped 8 bases and J dropped 1 base, with 12 bases sitting between them. Germline V gene data show CDR1 as SGHNT and CDR2 as YYREEE (reference sequence). The CDR3 length is 13 residues.

In nucleotides, the CDR3 is TGTGCCAGCAGCCCCGGACAGAACCAAGAGACCCAGTACTTC. Translating gives CASSPGQNQETQYF. The chain employs TRBV5-8 and TRBJ2-5; D is perhaps TRBD1 (6 bases). CDR3 length equals 14 residues. Trimming took 4 bases from V and 0 from J, leaving 10 bases between them. From germline, CDR1 is SGHTS and CDR2 YDEGEE.

The V call is TRBV10-1, the J call TRBJ2-5, with unresolved D. V gave up 1 base and J gave up 7 bases, with 13 bases separating them. The CDR3 consists of 14 residues. Germline CDR1 WNHNN, CDR2 SYGVQD (reference sequence). The CDR3 here is CASSELSLGGTQYF. As DNA, the CDR3 is TGCGCCAGCAGTGAGTTGTCTCTCGGCGGGACCCAGTACTTC.

The chain carries TRBV27 and TRBJ1-2; D call uncertain. V lost 2 bases, J lost 2 bases, and 6 bases lay in between. Germline values: CDR1 MNHEY, CDR2 SMNVEV (reference sequence). The CDR3 extends over 13 amino acids. The CDR3 nucleotides read TGTGCCAGCAGTTTAGCCGGGAACTATGGCTACACCTTC. The encoded protein is CASSLAGNYGYTF.

The chain has TRBV9 and TRBJ1-2; TRBD1 matches 9 bases. There are 16 residues in the CDR3. The V and J ends lost 5 bases and 1 base, in that order; junction bases with no gene match: 9. The germline V gene has CDR1 SGDLS and CDR2 YYNGEE. The CDR3 sequence: CASSIGTGRDNYGYTF. As DNA, the CDR3 is TGTGCCAGCAGTATCGGGACAGGGAGGGATAACTATGGCTACACCTTC.

A single count supports this clone. The J gene is TRBJ2-1, the V gene TRBV7-6, with TRBD2 matching over 11 bases. Per the germline V gene, CDR1 is SGHVS and CDR2 is FNYEAQ. The trim removed 0 bases at V and 7 bases at J, leaving 11 bases unmatched. The CDR3 runs to 18 residues. CDR3 in amino acids: CASSLALYSGRASNEQFF. The CDR3 nucleotides are TGTGCCAGCAGCTTAGCTCTTTATAGCGGGAGGGCCAGTAATGAGCAGTTCTTC.

The rearrangement links TRBV27 to TRBJ2-7; maybe TRBD2 (6 bases). Germline V gives CDR1 MNHEY, CDR2 SMNVEV (reference sequence). The CDR3 is 17 residues long. V was cut by 2 bases and J by 2 bases, with 19 bases left in between. CDR3 residues: CASSLRGTESYTYEQYF. CDR3 sequence (DNA): TGTGCCAGCAGTTTACGGGGGACGGAATCCTATACCTACGAGCAGTACTTC.

The V call is TRBV28, the J call TRBJ2-5; weak D call: TRBD2 (5 bases). Trimming cost V 7 bases and J 2 bases, with 11 bases left between them. CDR1 MDHEN and CDR2 SYDVKM come from the germline V gene. This CDR3 is built from 13 residues. CDR3 loop: CASIRRPQETQYF. The CDR3 nucleotides read TGTGCCAGCATAAGGAGGCCACAAGAGACCCAGTACTTC. Full variable domain (outside the CDR3, taken from reference TRBV28 and TRBJ2-5): DVKVTQSSRYLVKRTGEKVFLECVQDMDHENMFWYRQDPGLGLRLIYFSYDVKMKEKGDIPEGYSVSREKKERFSLILESASTNQTSMYLCASIRRPQETQYFGPGTRLLVL.

The genes are TRBV3-1 (or the pseudogene TRBV3-2) and TRBJ2-1; no reliable D call. From germline, CDR1 is LGHDT and CDR2 YNNKEL (reference sequence). The CDR3 has 14 residues. The ends were cut back, 4 bases at V and 3 bases at J, with 10 bases in the middle. CDR3 loop: CASSPRGLYNEQFF. Written as DNA, the CDR3 is TGTGCCAGCAGCCCTCGCGGCCTCTACAATGAGCAGTTCTTC.

The genes are TRBV6-6 and TRBJ2-5; D is possibly TRBD2 (5 bases). Germline CDR1 reads MNHNY; CDR2 reads SVGAGI (reference sequence). The CDR3 is 14 residues long. V was shortened by 5 bases and J by 5 bases, with 15 bases between the two germline ends. The CDR3 DNA is TGTGCCAGCAGTCCGGGCGTCCGGGGTGAGACCCAGTACTTC. It is translated as CASSPGVRGETQYF.

The rearrangement links TRBV28 to TRBJ2-3; D might be TRBD2 (6 bases). The CDR3 is made up of 15 amino acids. Looked up from germline, CDR1 is MDHEN and CDR2 is SYDVKM. V was trimmed by 5 bases and J by 6 bases, leaving 18 bases between them. In DNA, the CDR3 is TGTGCCAGCAGTCCGCGGGGCTCTCCTGGGGATACGCAGTATTTT. Translating gives CASSPRGSPGDTQYF.

The rearrangement joins TRBV27 to TRBJ2-7; 8 bases align to TRBD1. CDR1 and CDR2 (germline): MNHEY, SMNVEV (reference sequence). The junction had 9 bases not matched to a gene; V was cut back by 6 bases and J by 2 bases. This CDR3 comprises 15 residues. Here the CDR3 reads CASSPRRQGTYEQYF. CDR3 DNA sequence: TGTGCCAGCAGCCCTCGTCGACAGGGGACCTACGAGCAGTACTTC.

The count of this clone is one. The chain employs TRBV7-9 and TRBJ1-4; tentative D call: TRBD1 (5 bases). In germline, CDR1 is SEHNR, CDR2 FQNEAQ (reference sequence). The CDR3 runs to 14 residues. V lost 0 bases to trimming and J lost 4 bases, with 6 bases between them. The CDR3 sequence: CASSLARDNEKLFF. The CDR3 DNA follows: TGTGCCAGCAGCTTAGCCAGGGATAATGAAAAACTGTTTTTT.

This chain uses TRBV9 with TRBJ1-1, with D possibly matching TRBD1 (5 bases). Germline V CDR1 and CDR2: SGDLS, YYNGEE. The CDR3 runs 15 residues. V dropped 4 bases and J dropped 0 bases, with 13 bases sitting between them. This chain's CDR3 is CASSPRGTVNTEAFF. The CDR3 DNA follows: TGTGCCAGCAGCCCCCGGGGGACGGTGAACACTGAAGCTTTCTTT.

This sequence joins TRBV24-1 and TRBJ2-3; perhaps TRBD2 as D (6 bases). Germline assignment: CDR1 KGHDR and CDR2 SFDVKD. The CDR3 consists of 16 residues. V lost 3 bases to trimming and J lost 2 bases, with 14 bases between them. The CDR3 DNA is TGTGCCACCAGTGATCCCCGACTAGGGCCCACAGATACGCAGTATTTT. It codes for CATSDPRLGPTDTQYF.

V and J are TRBV15 and TRBJ1-5, with D possibly being TRBD1 (6 bases). V lost 0 bases to trimming and J lost 4 bases, with 7 bases between them. The CDR3 consists of 14 residues. CDR1 is LNHNV and CDR2 is YYDKDF in the germline V gene (reference sequence). The CDR3 coding sequence is TGTGCCACCAGCAGAGACAGGGGTAATCAGCCCCAGCATTTT. Its protein is CATSRDRGNQPQHF.

This clone was seen a handful of times. The V gene is TRBV4-3, the J gene TRBJ2-7; D is perhaps TRBD2 (7 bases). Germline V CDR1 and CDR2: LGHNA, YSLEER. V dropped 1 base and J dropped 4 bases, with 20 bases sitting between them. This CDR3 spans 17 amino acids. CDR3 nucleotide sequence: TGCGCCAGCAGCCAAGTCGCCGGGCCTGGGGGGGCTTACGAGCAGTACTTC. It codes for CASSQVAGPGGAYEQYF.

The chain joins TRBV15 to TRBJ1-4; TRBD1 might be the D (6 bases). V was trimmed by 2 bases and J by 8 bases, leaving 15 bases between them. Germline-derived CDR1 and CDR2 are LNHNV and YYDKDF (reference sequence). This CDR3 contains 15 residues. This chain's CDR3 is CATSRSAGQGEKLFF. DNA for the CDR3: TGTGCCACCAGCAGATCGGCAGGGCAGGGGGAAAAACTGTTTTTT.

V usage is TRBV15 and J usage is TRBJ1-5; D perhaps matches TRBD1 (5 bases). Germline V gives CDR1 LNHNV, CDR2 YYDKDF (reference sequence). This CDR3 spans 13 amino acids. V lost 8 bases to trimming and J lost 1 base, with 9 bases between them. DNA for the CDR3: TGTGCCACCCAGAAGGGGAGCAATCAGCCCCAGCATTTT. As protein: CATQKGSNQPQHF. Full variable domain (missing parts from reference TRBV15 and TRBJ1-5): DAMVIQNPRYQVTQFGKPVTLSCSQTLNHNVMYWYQQKSSQAPKLLFHYYDKDFNNEADTPDNFQSRRPNTSFCFLDIRSPGLGDTAMYLCATQKGSNQPQHFGDGTRLSIL.